This T cell receptor beta chain was identified during a study of blood T cell repertoires in COVID-19. Study context: Sites in the United States, Italy and Spain provided acute and convalescent COVID-19 samples.

This CDR3 has 16 amino acids. Germline values: CDR1 MDHEN, CDR2 SYDVKM. V lost 4 bases and J lost 1; bases outside the gene matches: 4. Original data processing: Using reference gene primer amplification, nucleated cell counts were estimated. Measured with immunoSEQ multiplex PCR; TCRdb has only the in-frame clones, and not every one. V, J and clone size were drawn from that table, and D and trimming were deduced from the DNA. This sample has 400,000 to 450,000 clones, with roughly 87% found just once. This clone appeared once. This chain joins TRBV28 and TRBJ2-7, with 13 bases that match TRBD2. The sequencing input was PBMCs or T cells enriched from blood (not recorded which). This sequence originates from a young man who had recovered from COVID-19. The CDR3 bases are TGTGCCAGCAGTTCGGGGACTAGCGGGATATCCTACGAGCAGTACTTC. Its translation: CASSSGTSGISYEQYF.